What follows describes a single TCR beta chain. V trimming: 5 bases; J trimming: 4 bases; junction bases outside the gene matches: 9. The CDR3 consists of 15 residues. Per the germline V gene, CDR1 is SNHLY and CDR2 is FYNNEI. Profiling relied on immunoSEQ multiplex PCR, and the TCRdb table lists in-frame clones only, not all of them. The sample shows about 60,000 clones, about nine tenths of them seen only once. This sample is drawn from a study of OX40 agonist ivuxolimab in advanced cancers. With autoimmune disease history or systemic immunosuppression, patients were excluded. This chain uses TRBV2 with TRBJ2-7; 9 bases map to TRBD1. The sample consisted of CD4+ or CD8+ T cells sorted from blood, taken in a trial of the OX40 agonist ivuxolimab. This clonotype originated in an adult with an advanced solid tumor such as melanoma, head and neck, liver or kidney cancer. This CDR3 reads CASSNIRDREYEQYF. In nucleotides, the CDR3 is TGTGCCAGCAGTAACATCCGGGACAGGGAGTACGAGCAGTACTTC.